The 2 T cell receptor beta chains below come from one sample, sequenced in a study of cytomegalovirus exposure and HLA in healthy donors. 13 Jbeta primers and 60 Vbeta primers were used for the PCR. The data were produced by immunoSEQ multiplex PCR, yet TCRdb's version contains in-frame clones alone and is incomplete. This sample carries about 150,000 clones, around three quarters of them seen once, and the ten largest clones take about 3.1%. Sequencing was performed on PBMCs. The source of these receptors is a male donor in good health and CMV-seronegative.

The chain uses TRBV10-3 and TRBJ2-7, with 13 bases identical to TRBD2. The junction had 11 bases not matched to a gene; V was cut back by 0 bases and J by 6 bases. This CDR3 has 18 amino acids. Per germline, CDR1 ENHRY and CDR2 SYGVKD. CDR3 in DNA: TGTGCCATCAGTGAGTCAAGTGGGACTAGCGGGAAATTGGGCGAGCAGTACTTC. Its protein product is CAISESSGTSGKLGEQYF.

This chain links TRBV7-3 with TRBJ2-5; D gene uncertain. V gave up 1 base and J gave up 3 bases, with 9 bases separating them. The germline V gene has CDR1 SGHTA and CDR2 FQGTGA. CDR3 size: 14 residues. CDR3 sequence: CASSLSGYKETQYF. The CDR3 region has the DNA TGTGCCAGCAGCTTAAGCGGTTACAAAGAGACCCAGTACTTC.